This is a list of T cell receptor beta chains from one sample in a study of post-analysis software for immune sequencing data. TCRdb re-derived calls from the PCR reads in MiXCR, one entry per CDR3 protein. The sample contains 650,000 to 850,000 distinct CDR3 sequences, more than 45% of which appear only once. The sequenced material came from blood. The receptor source for this set is a girl aged 10-17 years with multiple sclerosis. The CDR3 runs from the conserved cysteine through the conserved F or W. D genes are given only for firm matches. Size tells how often a clone was seen (once, few, many) or the class of an expanded clone, and some rows leave it out.

D: .
J: TRBJ1-5
V: TRBV6-1
size: few
DNA: TGTGCCAGCAGTGGACAGTCGGGCAATCGGCCCCAGCATTTT
CDR3: CASSGQSGNRPQHF

D: .
J: TRBJ1-2
V: TRBV6-5
size: .
DNA: TGTGCCAGCAGTTCTAACAGAAGAGGCTACACCTTC
CDR3: CASSSNRRGYTF

D: TRBD2
J: TRBJ2-7
V: TRBV20-1
size: .
DNA: TGCAGTGCTGGGCGGGCGGGAGATTCCGAGCAGTACTTC
CDR3: CSAGRAGDSEQYF

D: TRBD2
J: TRBJ2-7
V: TRBV11-3
size: few
DNA: TGTGCCAGCAGCTTAGGTCGGGGGGAGAGCGAGCAGTACTTC
CDR3: CASSLGRGESEQYF

D: .
J: TRBJ1-4
V: TRBV28
size: .
DNA: TGTGCCAGCAAGAGGTGGCAGGGGATAGCAACTAATGAAAAACTGTTTTTT
CDR3: CASKRWQGIATNEKLFF

D: .
J: TRBJ1-5
V: TRBV30
size: .
DNA: TGTGCCTGGTCCGGTCTTAGCGATCAGCCCCAGCATTTT
CDR3: CAWSGLSDQPQHF

D: .
J: TRBJ2-1
V: TRBV6-5
size: .
DNA: TGTGCCAGCAGACTTGACGGCAGCTCCTACAATGAGCAGTTCTTC
CDR3: CASRLDGSSYNEQFF

D: TRBD1
J: TRBJ2-1
V: TRBV20-1
size: few
DNA: TGCAGTGCCTCGGACAGGGTCGATGAGCAGTTCTTC
CDR3: CSASDRVDEQFF

D: .
J: TRBJ2-4
V: TRBV9
size: .
DNA: TGTGCCAGCAGCGTAGTCGAGGGCATTCAGTACTTC
CDR3: CASSVVEGIQYF

D: .
J: TRBJ2-1
V: TRBV4-3
size: .
DNA: TGCGCCAGCAGCCCCGGGCAGCGGAGCTCCCACAATGAGCAGTTCTTC
CDR3: CASSPGQRSSHNEQFF

D: TRBD2
J: TRBJ2-7
V: TRBV7-6
size: .
DNA: TGTGCCAGCAGCTTAGCTCCCGATAGCGGGAACGAGCAGTACTTC
CDR3: CASSLAPDSGNEQYF

D: .
J: TRBJ2-3
V: TRBV5-1
size: .
DNA: TGCGCCAGCAGCTTGGCGGCAGTGTCCAGCAGCGATACGCAGTATTTT
CDR3: CASSLAAVSSSDTQYF

D: TRBD1
J: TRBJ1-2
V: TRBV5-1
size: few
DNA: TGCGCCAGCAGCTTATGGACAGGTAGCGGCTACACCTTC
CDR3: CASSLWTGSGYTF

D: .
J: TRBJ1-4
V: TRBV2
size: few
DNA: TGTGCCAGTAAGACGGAGAAACTGTTTTTT
CDR3: CASKTEKLFF

D: TRBD2
J: TRBJ2-3
V: TRBV4-2
size: few
DNA: TGTGCCAGCAGCGTCATAGCGGGACACACAGATACGCAGTATTTT
CDR3: CASSVIAGHTDTQYF

D: .
J: TRBJ2-1
V: TRBV4-2
size: .
DNA: TGTGCCAGCAGGGCAGGAGGGGTTGAGCAGTTCTTC
CDR3: CASRAGGVEQFF

D: .
J: TRBJ2-1
V: TRBV7-6
size: .
DNA: TGTGCCAGCAGCTTCCAAGTGGGGACGTACAATGAGCAGTTCTTC
CDR3: CASSFQVGTYNEQFF

D: .
J: TRBJ2-3
V: TRBV20-1
size: .
DNA: TGCAGTGTACCCTGGAGCGGCACAGATACGCAGTATTTT
CDR3: CSVPWSGTDTQYF

D: TRBD1
J: TRBJ1-1
V: TRBV7-2
size: .
DNA: TGTGCCAGCAGCACGCAGGGGGCGAGCACTGAAGCTTTCTTT
CDR3: CASSTQGASTEAFF

D: .
J: TRBJ2-5
V: TRBV5-1
size: many
DNA: TGCGCCAGCAGCTTGGCAATGGAGACCCAGTACTTC
CDR3: CASSLAMETQYF

D: TRBD1
J: TRBJ1-1
V: TRBV29-1
size: few
DNA: TGCAGCGTTGGGACAGGGTTGCCGCCCGCTTTCTTT
CDR3: CSVGTGLPPAFF

D: TRBD1
J: TRBJ2-5
V: TRBV7-2
size: .
DNA: TGTGCCAGCAGCTTAGTAGGGACAGGGGGTGGGAAGACCCAGTACTTC
CDR3: CASSLVGTGGGKTQYF

D: TRBD2
J: TRBJ2-1
V: TRBV4-2
size: .
DNA: TGTGCCAGCAGCCCCCGGACTAGCGGGAGTGGAAATGAGCAGTTCTTC
CDR3: CASSPRTSGSGNEQFF

D: TRBD2
J: TRBJ2-1
V: TRBV9
size: once
DNA: TGTGCCAGCAGCGCACGGACTAGCGGTGAGCAGTTCTTC
CDR3: CASSARTSGEQFF

D: .
J: TRBJ2-7
V: TRBV21-1
size: .
DNA: TGTGCCAGTTCCCGACTACCTAATACCTACGAGCAGTACTTC
CDR3: CASSRLPNTYEQYF

D: .
J: TRBJ2-3
V: TRBV3-1
size: .
DNA: TGTGCCAGCAGCGTAAGACAGACAGGCACAGATACGCAGTATTTT
CDR3: CASSVRQTGTDTQYF

D: .
J: TRBJ2-7
V: TRBV20-1
size: .
DNA: TGCAGTGCTAGAGAATGCGGACAGCAAACCTACGAGCAGTACTTC
CDR3: CSARECGQQTYEQYF

D: .
J: TRBJ1-1
V: TRBV5-1
size: .
DNA: TGCGCCAGCAGCGAAGGACAGAACACTGAAGCTTTCTTT
CDR3: CASSEGQNTEAFF

D: .
J: TRBJ2-7
V: TRBV30
size: few
DNA: TGTGCCTGGAAAGCGAGCTCCTACAATGAGCAGTACTTC
CDR3: CAWKASSYNEQYF

D: .
J: TRBJ1-2
V: TRBV2
size: .
DNA: TGTGCCTCACAGGACAGTCCCTATGGCTACACCTTC
CDR3: CASQDSPYGYTF

D: TRBD2
J: TRBJ2-1
V: TRBV6-1
size: .
DNA: TGTGCCAGCAGTGCCGTACGAGGACTAGGGGACAATGAGCAGTTCTTC
CDR3: CASSAVRGLGDNEQFF

D: .
J: TRBJ1-1
V: TRBV12-3/TRBV12-4
size: .
DNA: TGTGCCAGCAGTCTATCCTCCAGTCGTGAAGCTTTCTTT
CDR3: CASSLSSSREAFF

D: .
J: TRBJ2-1
V: TRBV24-1
size: .
DNA: TGTGCCACCAGTGATGCCCGCGTAGCGTATCCCCACAATGAGCAGTTCTTC
CDR3: CATSDARVAYPHNEQFF

D: TRBD2
J: TRBJ2-7
V: TRBV5-1
size: .
DNA: TGCGCCAGCAGCTTGGCCCCCAGCGGGATTATCCACGAGCAGTACTTC
CDR3: CASSLAPSGIIHEQYF

D: .
J: TRBJ2-7
V: TRBV21-1
size: .
DNA: TGTGCCAGCAGCAGAGTAATCTGCGAGCAGTACTTC
CDR3: CASSRVICEQYF

D: TRBD2
J: TRBJ2-1
V: TRBV7-6
size: .
DNA: TGTGCCAGCAGCCTAGATATGGGACTAGCAGGGAACAATGAGCAGTTCTTC
CDR3: CASSLDMGLAGNNEQFF

D: TRBD1
J: TRBJ2-1
V: TRBV24-1
size: few
DNA: TGTGCCACCAGTGAAGCCTACAGGGGTCCAACGAGTCATGAGCAGTTCTTC
CDR3: CATSEAYRGPTSHEQFF

D: TRBD2
J: TRBJ2-1
V: TRBV5-1
size: .
DNA: TGCGCCAGCAGCTGGGGGACTAGCGGCAATGAGCAGTTCTTC
CDR3: CASSWGTSGNEQFF

D: .
J: TRBJ2-1
V: TRBV20-1
size: few
DNA: TGCAGTGCTAGAGATTATAGCGGAAGGCGGGAGCAGTTCTTC
CDR3: CSARDYSGRREQFF

D: .
J: TRBJ2-1
V: TRBV9
size: once
DNA: TGTGCCAGCAGCGGATTCCAAGGCAGCCTCAGTTCAAATGAGCAGTTCTTC
CDR3: CASSGFQGSLSSNEQFF

D: .
J: TRBJ2-7
V: TRBV5-1
size: .
DNA: TGCGCCAGCAGCTTGTCCCGCTTCTACGAGCAGTACTTC
CDR3: CASSLSRFYEQYF

D: TRBD1
J: TRBJ2-3
V: TRBV7-8
size: few
DNA: TGTGCCAGCAGCTTTCAGAACAGGGGCCCCACAGATACGCAGTATTTT
CDR3: CASSFQNRGPTDTQYF

D: .
J: TRBJ2-7
V: TRBV10-3
size: .
DNA: TGTGCCGTCGCGGAGGCGGCTACCTACGAGCGGTACTTC
CDR3: CAVAEAATYERYF